These T cell receptor beta chains were read from a single sample in a study of T cell repertoires in cytomegalovirus infection. These receptors are not linked to any known antigen. TCRdb passed the reads through MiXCR, listing each CDR3 protein once. The sample lists fewer than 1,000,000 distinct CDR3 sequences; around 32% were seen once. Source: cultured CD8+ T cells from PBMCs, taken from culture after CMV antigen stimulation. These receptors originate from a human donor in good health (CMV status not recorded). Some clones in this sample may be carry-over from other donors' samples. The CDR3 runs from the conserved cysteine through the conserved F or W. Fields, in order: clone size, D gene, V gene, J gene, CDR3 DNA, CDR3 protein. The D gene is left open where the match is weak. Rows give clone size only sometimes, using once, few, many, or a class for an expanded clone.

clone size: -
D gene: -
V gene: TRBV20-1
J gene: TRBJ2-7
CDR3 DNA: TGCAGTGCTAGGGCGGACTTTACCTACGAGCAGTACTTC
CDR3 protein: CSARADFTYEQYF

clone size: -
D gene: -
V gene: TRBV15
J gene: TRBJ2-2
CDR3 DNA: TGTGCCACCAGCAGGAACAGGGCGAACACCGGGGAGCTGTTTTTT
CDR3 protein: CATSRNRANTGELFF

clone size: -
D gene: -
V gene: TRBV5-6
J gene: TRBJ1-6
CDR3 DNA: TGTGCCAGCAGACCGGCGGGCTACCTAAAAAATTCACCCCTCCACTTT
CDR3 protein: CASRPAGYLKNSPLHF

clone size: few
D gene: -
V gene: TRBV6-1
J gene: TRBJ2-7
CDR3 DNA: TGTGCCAGCAGTGAAGCCTATCAGGGTGGGTCCTACGAGCAGTACTTC
CDR3 protein: CASSEAYQGGSYEQYF

clone size: -
D gene: -
V gene: TRBV7-6
J gene: TRBJ2-7
CDR3 DNA: TGTACCAGCAGCCCGGGGGACAGACCGTTGACCGACGAGCAGTACTTC
CDR3 protein: CTSSPGDRPLTDEQYF

clone size: -
D gene: TRBD1
V gene: TRBV20-1
J gene: TRBJ2-7
CDR3 DNA: TGCAGTGCTAGGGGGACAGCCCTCTACGAGCAGTACTTC
CDR3 protein: CSARGTALYEQYF

clone size: -
D gene: -
V gene: TRBV5-6
J gene: TRBJ1-6
CDR3 DNA: TGTGCCAGCGCGAGGGGGGGGCGAAACGATTACACGGCGTCACCCCTCCACTTT
CDR3 protein: CASARGGRNDYTASPLHF

clone size: few
D gene: -
V gene: TRBV4-1
J gene: TRBJ2-1
CDR3 DNA: TGCGCCAGCAGGGGCTGGCGTAGCTCCTACAATGAGCAGTTCTTC
CDR3 protein: CASRGWRSSYNEQFF

clone size: -
D gene: -
V gene: TRBV7-4
J gene: TRBJ2-5
CDR3 DNA: TGTGCCAGCAGCTCGGACAGCCGGGGGACCCAGTACTTC
CDR3 protein: CASSSDSRGTQYF

clone size: -
D gene: -
V gene: TRBV5-8
J gene: TRBJ1-2
CDR3 DNA: TGTGCCAGCAGCCCCATAGACAGACCCCTCTATGGCTACACCTTC
CDR3 protein: CASSPIDRPLYGYTF

clone size: -
D gene: TRBD1
V gene: TRBV7-6
J gene: TRBJ2-2
CDR3 DNA: TGTGCCAGCAGCCGCACCCTTGGACAGGGGAACACCGGGGAGCTGTTTTTT
CDR3 protein: CASSRTLGQGNTGELFF

clone size: many
D gene: -
V gene: TRBV12-3/TRBV12-4
J gene: TRBJ2-3
CDR3 DNA: TGTGCCAGCAGCCTAGTCCCAGCGGCTAGCACAGATACGCAGTATTTT
CDR3 protein: CASSLVPAASTDTQYF

clone size: -
D gene: -
V gene: TRBV20-1
J gene: TRBJ1-4
CDR3 DNA: TGCAGTGCCTCCCCTGACCCACCTGCAACTAATGAAAAACTGTTTTTT
CDR3 protein: CSASPDPPATNEKLFF

clone size: -
D gene: -
V gene: TRBV4-1
J gene: TRBJ1-1
CDR3 DNA: TGCGCCAGCAGCCAAAACCGGGACGAATTTTCTGAAGCTTTCTTT
CDR3 protein: CASSQNRDEFSEAFF

clone size: few
D gene: -
V gene: TRBV4-2
J gene: TRBJ2-7
CDR3 DNA: TGTGCCAGCAGCCAAGTGGTCACAGAAACCTACGAGCAGTACTTC
CDR3 protein: CASSQVVTETYEQYF

clone size: -
D gene: -
V gene: TRBV11-2
J gene: TRBJ1-5
CDR3 DNA: TGTGCCAGCAGCTTAACCGGGGCTAGCCAGCCCCAGCATTTT
CDR3 protein: CASSLTGASQPQHF

clone size: few
D gene: -
V gene: TRBV7-6
J gene: TRBJ2-5
CDR3 DNA: TGTGCCAGCACCCAGGAAGGATGGGAGACCCAGTACTTC
CDR3 protein: CASTQEGWETQYF

clone size: once
D gene: TRBD2
V gene: TRBV6-1
J gene: TRBJ2-1
CDR3 DNA: TGTGCCAACAGTGAAGTCCCTAGCGGGGGAAATGAGCAGTTCTTC
CDR3 protein: CANSEVPSGGNEQFF

clone size: -
D gene: -
V gene: TRBV6-2/TRBV6-3
J gene: TRBJ2-1
CDR3 DNA: TGTGCCAGCAGTTACCGGGACACCGGACCTTACAATGAGCAGTTCTTC
CDR3 protein: CASSYRDTGPYNEQFF

clone size: -
D gene: -
V gene: TRBV6-6
J gene: TRBJ2-1
CDR3 DNA: TGTGCCAGCAGTCCTCCGACCCGGGATGAGCAGTTCTTC
CDR3 protein: CASSPPTRDEQFF

clone size: -
D gene: -
V gene: TRBV6-2/TRBV6-3
J gene: TRBJ1-1
CDR3 DNA: TGTGCCAGCGGAACACTCTACAGGATTGAAGCTTTCTTT
CDR3 protein: CASGTLYRIEAFF